These 19 T cell receptor beta chains were sequenced from one sample in a study of blood T cells in healthy people across ages (dated by TCRdb to the mid-2010s). The method behind the library was 5' RACE. Instrument on record: Illumina HiSeq 2500. A second PCR of about 7 to 12 cycles was run with a J-beta primer mix and a sample-barcoded 5' primer. The public reads were reprocessed in TCRdb via fastp at Q25 and MiXCR, keeping in-frame beta chains. Each CDR3 protein appears once, grouped with its most common genes and DNA. This sample has over 1,300,000 distinct CDR3 sequences in its table, and 59% of those were observed once. 5.5% to 8% of the sample comes from the top ten. The specimen was blood. Every receptor here comes from a man between 18 and 29 years old in good health.

The V and J genes are TRBV12-3 or TRBV12-4 and TRBJ1-2; D is unresolved. The CDR3 is 16 residues long. V lost 0 bases, J lost 6 bases, and 17 bases lay in between. CDR3 DNA: TGTGCCAGCAGTTTAGCGGCAGCCTCGAGACTAAATGGCTACACCTTC. Encoded protein: CASSLAAASRLNGYTF.

This clonotype has more than one count but fewer than ten. The rearrangement links TRBV20-1 to TRBJ2-1; 7 bases are a match to TRBD2. V was clipped by 0 bases and J by 6 bases; unmatched bases: 8. This CDR3 is 15 amino acids long. Looked up from germline, CDR1 is DFQATT and CDR2 is SNEGSKA (reference sequence). CDR3 loop: CSARDGDYTSNEQFF. Written as DNA, the CDR3 is TGCAGTGCTAGAGACGGGGACTATACAAGCAATGAGCAGTTCTTC.

This rearrangement joins TRBV20-1 to TRBJ2-5, with D possibly TRBD1 on 6 matching bases. In germline, CDR1 is DFQATT, CDR2 SNEGSKA (reference sequence). This CDR3 is 13 amino acids long. CDR3 residues: CSRRATGSNEQYF. CDR3 in DNA: TGCAGCAGACGTGCAACAGGGTCTAATGAGCAGTACTTC.

The chain is built from TRBV11-2 and TRBJ2-3; D is perhaps TRBD2 (6 bases). V was shortened by 5 bases and J by 2 bases, with 20 bases between the two germline ends. The CDR3 sequence is 17 residues long. Germline loops: CDR1 SGHAT, CDR2 FQNNGV. Written as DNA, the CDR3 is TGTGCCAGCAGCATGCTTGGGATCCGGGAGCTCACAGATACGCAGTATTTT. Translation gives CASSMLGIRELTDTQYF.

This chain uses TRBV6-5 with TRBJ2-3; 9 positions match TRBD1. CDR3 size: 18 residues. Trimming took 2 bases from V and 1 from J; bases not matched to a gene: 10. Germline CDR1 MNHEY, CDR2 SVGAGI. The CDR3: CASSYTGTGRRGTDTQYF. In DNA, the CDR3 is TGTGCCAGCAGTTACACCGGGACAGGGCGTCGGGGCACAGATACGCAGTATTTT.

The chain carries TRBV14 and TRBJ2-4, with a weak D call TRBD1 (6 bases). Judging by the DNA end, TRBJ2-7 fits better; the J call may be wrong. This CDR3 comprises 18 residues. Germline V gives CDR1 SGHDN, CDR2 FVKESK. CDR3 bases: TGTGCCAGCAGCCAGGGAGACCGGTGGCAGGGGCATTACTACGAGCAGTACTTC. Protein: CASSQGDRWQGHYYEQYF.

In this sample, this clonotype turned up a few times. This chain connects TRBV4-1 to TRBJ2-7; tentative D call: TRBD2 (6 bases). CDR1 is MGHRA and CDR2 is YSYEKL in the germline V gene. Trimming took off 2 bases at V and 1 base at J, with 12 bases between the two ends. CDR3 length: 15 amino acids. CDR3 sequence (DNA): TGCGCCAGCAGCCAAAGAGCCGGGGGATCCTACGAGCAGTACTTC. Translated, it gives CASSQRAGGSYEQYF.

V gene TRBV2 combines with J gene TRBJ1-2, with a tentative D call TRBD1 (5 bases). The germline V and J ends were trimmed by 6 bases and 7 bases, with 21 bases remaining between them. The CDR3 spans 15 residues. Germline V gene sequence: CDR1 SNHLY, CDR2 FYNNEI. Written as DNA, the CDR3 is TGTGCCAGCAGCCCACACATGGGGGACGGGTTTGGCTACACCTTC. This sequence encodes CASSPHMGDGFGYTF.

This chain uses TRBV12-3 or TRBV12-4 with TRBJ1-4; no clear D. V lost 6 bases and J lost 3, with 11 bases in between. The CDR3 runs 14 residues. CDR3 sequence reads: CASSQRRANEKLFF. CDR3 in DNA: TGTGCCAGCAGCCAACGTAGGGCTAATGAAAAACTGTTTTTT.

The chain carries TRBV20-1 and TRBJ2-5, with TRBD2 matching over 8 bases. Judging by the DNA end, TRBJ2-7 fits better; the J call may be wrong. The CDR3 contains 15 residues. Germline V gene sequence: CDR1 DFQATT, CDR2 SNEGSKA (reference sequence). CDR3 in amino acids: CSAREGGTRGREQYF. CDR3 DNA: TGCAGTGCTAGAGAGGGAGGGACTAGAGGCCGCGAGCAGTACTTC.

This chain connects TRBV29-1 to TRBJ2-1; a weak D match, TRBD1 (6 bases). Between the trimmed V and J ends, which lost 6 bases and 7 bases, there was a span of 13 bases. CDR1 SQVTM and CDR2 ANQGSEA come from the germline V gene. CDR3 length: 12 amino acids. The CDR3 DNA is TGCAGCGTGCCCAGCAGGGGTAATGAGCAGTTCTTC. It specifies CSVPSRGNEQFF.

The CDR3 reads CASSVGIHEQYF. The CDR3 DNA is TGTGCCAGCAGTGTGGGAATCCACGAGCAGTACTTC. The rearrangement links TRBV2 to TRBJ2-5; D unresolved. Near its end, the DNA agrees better with TRBJ2-7, so the J call may be wrong. Germline V gives CDR1 SNHLY, CDR2 FYNNEI. The CDR3 contains 12 residues.

This sequence joins TRBV12-3 or TRBV12-4 and TRBJ2-3; D may be TRBD2 (6 bases). CDR3 size: 15 residues. Trimming removed 0 bases at V and 4 bases at J, with 11 bases between. The CDR3 sequence: CASSLAGSRSDTQYF. The CDR3 DNA reads as TGTGCCAGCAGTTTAGCCGGGAGTAGGTCAGATACGCAGTATTTT.

The V call is TRBV2, the J call TRBJ2-1; D ambiguous. Germline V gene data show CDR1 as SNHLY and CDR2 as FYNNEI. V was clipped by 4 bases and J by 9 bases, with 7 bases between them. The CDR3 sequence is 11 residues long. Here the CDR3 DNA reads TGTGCCAGCAGTGTAGTAGCTGAGCAGTTCTTC. It yields the protein CASSVVAEQFF.

The chain combines TRBV11-2 with TRBJ2-5, with TRBD2 identical over 8 bases. CDR1 is SGHAT, CDR2 FQNNGV, per germline. The CDR3 runs to 14 residues. The ends lost 3 bases at V and 11 bases at J; junction bases unmatched: 11. The CDR3 loop reads CASSFGGRHNEQYF. The CDR3, as DNA: TGTGCCAGCAGCTTTGGCGGGAGGCACAATGAGCAGTACTTC.

This clonotype was counted between two and nine times. The gene calls are TRBV11-2 and TRBJ2-5; perhaps D is TRBD1 or TRBD2 (5 bases each). The CDR3 runs to 15 residues. V was clipped by 5 bases and J by 3 bases, with 16 bases between them. CDR1 is SGHAT, CDR2 FQNNGV, per germline. The CDR3 is CASSPGLGTEETQYF. The CDR3 DNA follows: TGTGCCAGCAGCCCGGGGTTGGGGACGGAAGAGACCCAGTACTTC.

V and J are TRBV6-5 and TRBJ1-4; D is unresolved. The CDR3 runs to 13 residues. CDR1 and CDR2 from the germline V gene are MNHEY and SVGAGI. V lost 5 bases to trimming and J lost 0 bases, with 4 bases between them. The CDR3 region is CASSRTTNEKLFF. DNA of the CDR3: TGTGCCAGCAGTCGGACAACTAATGAAAAACTGTTTTTT.

This clonotype was seen at least ten times. J is TRBJ2-7 and V is TRBV20-1, with 11 bases identical to TRBD2. Germline V gene data show CDR1 as DFQATT and CDR2 as SNEGSKA (reference sequence). CDR3 length equals 14 residues. V shed 0 bases and J 2 bases; nucleotides not matched to a gene: 0. The CDR3, as DNA: TGCAGTGCTAGAGAACTAGCGGGGGCCTACGAGCAGTACTTC. Translating it yields CSARELAGAYEQYF.

The rearrangement uses TRBV20-1 and TRBJ2-7; TRBD2 matches at 9 bases. V shed 5 bases and J 2 bases; nucleotides not matched to a gene: 7. Germline V gene sequence: CDR1 DFQATT, CDR2 SNEGSKA (reference sequence). CDR3 length: 14 residues. CDR3 sequence reads: CSARDSGSTYEQYF. CDR3 in DNA: TGCAGTGCTCGTGATAGCGGGAGCACCTACGAGCAGTACTTC.